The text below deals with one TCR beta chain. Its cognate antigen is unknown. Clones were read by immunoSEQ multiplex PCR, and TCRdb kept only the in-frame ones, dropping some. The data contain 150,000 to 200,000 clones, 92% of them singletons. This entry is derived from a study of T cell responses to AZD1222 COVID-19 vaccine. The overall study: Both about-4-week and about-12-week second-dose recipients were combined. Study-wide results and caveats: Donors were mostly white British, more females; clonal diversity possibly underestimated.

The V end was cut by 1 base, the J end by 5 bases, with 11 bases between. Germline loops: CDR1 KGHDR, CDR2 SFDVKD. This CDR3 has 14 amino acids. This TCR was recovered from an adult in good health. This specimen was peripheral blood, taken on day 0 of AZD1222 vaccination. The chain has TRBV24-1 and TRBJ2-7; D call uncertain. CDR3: CATSDFRHANEQYV. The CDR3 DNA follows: TGTGCCACCAGTGATTTTAGGCACGCTAACGAGCAGTACGTC.